This T cell receptor (beta chain) was sequenced for a study of response to subunit inactivated influenza vaccine. A word on this clonotype: The target antigen is unknown.

Germline-derived CDR1 and CDR2 are SGHTA and FQGNSA. The CDR3 extends over 16 amino acids. The V and J ends lost 4 bases and 0 bases respectively, with 15 bases between them. Via MiXCR, TCRdb re-called the RT-PCR reads, giving one row per CDR3 protein. The data show roughly 630,000 distinct CDR3 sequences, 14% seen once. Study-wide results and limits: The authors offered the suggestion that each seasonal influenza vaccination recruits few new T cells.

The chain joins TRBV7-2 to TRBJ1-2, with D unresolved. This receptor was taken from a man in his forties or fifties who received an inactivated influenza vaccine. The material sequenced was PBMCs from blood, taken 14 to 15 days before vaccination. The CDR3 reads CASSYLPGLTNYGYTF. CDR3 nucleotide sequence: TGTGCCAGCAGCTACCTTCCAGGCCTGACTAACTATGGCTACACCTTC.